These T cell receptor beta chains were read from a single sample in a study of early stage breast cancer tumors. The protocol was immunoSEQ multiplex PCR, while the TCRdb copy is restricted to in-frame clones and leaves out a portion. The data hold some 14,000 clones, with about 88% observed a single time. The material sequenced was normal breast tissue next to the tumor. The receptors derive from a person aged 30-39 years with breast cancer. The CDR3 runs from the conserved cysteine through the conserved F or W. The order of the fields is clone size, V gene, D gene, J gene, CDR3 protein, CDR3 DNA. D genes are given only for firm matches. Clone size is shown for a subset of rows, as once, few, many or a class of expanded clone.

.	TRBV5-5	.	TRBJ2-1	CASSLVPGLSYNEQFF	TGTGCCAGCAGCTTGGTCCCGGGACTCTCCTACAATGAGCAGTTCTTC
.	TRBV6-6	.	TRBJ2-7	CASRDVREGKYEQYF	TGTGCCAGCAGAGACGTCAGGGAAGGAAAGTACGAGCAGTACTTC
.	TRBV5-6	.	TRBJ2-3	CASSLEVDTQYF	TGTGCCAGCAGCTTGGAGGTCGATACGCAGTATTTT
.	TRBV15	.	TRBJ1-2	CATSRGGDGYGYTF	TGTGCCACCAGCAGAGGGGGGGATGGCTATGGCTACACCTTC
once	TRBV2	TRBD2	TRBJ2-1	CATTSGTDDEQFF	TGTGCCACCACTAGCGGCACTGACGATGAGCAGTTCTTC
.	TRBV7-6	.	TRBJ1-6	CASSFTAGSILHF	TGTGCCAGCAGCTTCACGGCGGGGTCAATCCTCCACTTT
.	TRBV5-6	TRBD1	TRBJ1-5	CASSLGQGQGPQHF	TGTGCCAGCAGCTTGGGACAGGGGCAAGGGCCCCAGCATTTT
.	TRBV4-1	TRBD2	TRBJ2-1	CASSQGGRGLAGLGQFF	TGCGCCAGCAGCCAAGGGGGAAGGGGACTAGCGGGACTCGGGCAGTTCTTC
few	TRBV15	TRBD2	TRBJ2-7	CATSRDFSGAFYEQYF	TGTGCCACCAGCAGAGATTTTAGCGGGGCCTTTTACGAGCAGTACTTC
.	TRBV7-6	.	TRBJ2-7	CASSLASGSSIRQYF	TGTGCCAGCAGCTTAGCGTCCGGATCCTCAATCCGGCAGTACTTC
.	TRBV30	TRBD1	TRBJ1-2	CAWSPGQNYGYTF	TGTGCCTGGAGTCCGGGACAGAACTATGGCTACACCTTC